This TCR beta chain is from a study of T cell responses to AZD1222 COVID-19 vaccine. Study results and caveats: Unmutated variant regions are reportedly targeted by nearly half of spike-specific TCRs.

Points on this clone: What it recognizes is unknown.

Only in-frame clones appear in the TCRdb table, and some are missing; sequencing was by immunoSEQ multiplex PCR. The sample holds roughly 150,000 clones, around nine tenths seen once. This CDR3 is built from 12 residues. In germline, CDR1 is MNHEY, CDR2 SVGAGI. The V end lost 0 bases, the J end lost 9 bases, and 6 bases lay between the germline ends. Whether given at about 4 or about 12 weeks, second doses were pooled. The V and J genes are TRBV6-5 and TRBJ2-1, with D unclear. The sequence was obtained from an adult who received the AZD1222 COVID-19 vaccine. Here the sequenced sample was peripheral blood, taken 28 days after the second AZD1222 dose. CDR3 nucleotides: TGTGCCAGCAGTTACTCGTCTTCTGAGCAGTTCTTC. This translates into CASSYSSSEQFF.